These 27 T cell receptor beta chains were all obtained from the same sample, sequenced in a study of T cell changes during pregnancy in multiple sclerosis. TCRdb keeps only in-frame clones here, not all; method: immunoSEQ multiplex PCR. This repertoire shows about 74,000 clones, roughly 92% found once; its top ten account for roughly 3.9%. Sequencing used peripheral blood, obtained after pregnancy. Receptors originate from a female donor in good health, enrolled as a control in a pregnancy study.

The chain carries TRBV5-1 and TRBJ2-7; D is perhaps TRBD1 (6 bases). CDR3 length equals 15 residues. The germline V and J ends were trimmed by 0 bases and 2 bases, with 12 bases remaining between them. CDR1 SGHRS and CDR2 YFSETQ come from the germline V gene. The CDR3 protein is CASSLGTVSTYEQYF. CDR3 bases: TGCGCCAGCAGCTTGGGGACAGTTTCCACCTACGAGCAGTACTTC.

The gene calls are TRBV2 and TRBJ2-3; 9 nucleotides line up with TRBD1. The V segment lost 6 bases and the J segment 1 base; nucleotides outside the gene matches: 2. The CDR3 is 14 amino acids. CDR1 and CDR2 (germline): SNHLY, FYNNEI. The CDR3 DNA reads as TGTGCCAGCAGGAGGACAGGGGGCACAGATACGCAGTATTTT. This codes for CASRRTGGTDTQYF.

The CDR3 spells CASSLVLAGVETQYF. CDR3 bases: TGTGCCAGCAGCTTAGTCCTAGCGGGAGTTGAGACCCAGTACTTC. The V call is TRBV7-8, the J call TRBJ2-5, with 10 bases lining up with TRBD2. Germline CDR1 reads SGHVS; CDR2 reads FQNEAQ. V lost 1 base and J lost 5; bases outside the gene matches: 4. CDR3 length: 15 amino acids.

This clone was seen only once. The chain is built from TRBV7-9 and TRBJ2-2, with 12 bases lining up with TRBD2. The CDR3 totals 15 residues. Trimming removed 5 bases from V and 9 bases from J; junction bases left unmatched: 7. Germline lookup yields CDR1 SEHNR and CDR2 FQNEAQ (reference sequence). The CDR3 is CASSPWTSGAWELFF. The CDR3 DNA follows: TGTGCCAGCAGCCCCTGGACTAGCGGGGCCTGGGAGCTGTTTTTT.

The gene calls are TRBV5-1 and TRBJ2-5, with TRBD1 matching over 8 bases. V gave up 1 base and J gave up 2 bases; unmatched junction bases: 7. This CDR3 is 16 amino acids long. The germline gives CDR1 SGHRS, CDR2 YFSETQ. The CDR3 sequence is CASSLQGTGAQETQYF. CDR3 bases: TGCGCCAGCAGCTTGCAGGGGACAGGCGCACAAGAGACCCAGTACTTC.

The chain uses TRBV28 and TRBJ2-7; TRBD2 matches 10 bases. Trimming cost V 4 bases and J 0 bases; bases outside gene matches: 3. Germline values: CDR1 MDHEN, CDR2 SYDVKM. The CDR3 runs 15 residues. The CDR3 DNA follows: TGTGCCAGCAGTTCCCGACTAGCGGGCTCCTACGAGCAGTACTTC. It encodes CASSSRLAGSYEQYF.

This chain connects TRBV2 to TRBJ2-1; the D is unclear. CDR1 is SNHLY, CDR2 FYNNEI, per germline. This CDR3 region has 15 residues. Deletions cut 6 bases from V and 0 bases from J, with 12 bases between. As DNA, the CDR3 is TGTGCCAGCAGCCCAGACTTGAACTCCTACAATGAGCAGTTCTTC. This codes for CASSPDLNSYNEQFF.

This clone came up once. This sequence joins TRBV30 and TRBJ2-3, with 12 positions matching TRBD2. Trimming took 4 bases from V and 4 from J; bases not matched to a gene: 6. The CDR3 length is 15 residues. Germline assignment: CDR1 GTSNPN and CDR2 SVGIG (reference sequence). CDR3 in amino acids: CAWNPSGRGSDTQYF. In DNA form, the CDR3 reads TGTGCCTGGAATCCTAGCGGGAGGGGTTCAGATACGCAGTATTTT.

This chain links TRBV28 with TRBJ1-4; 8 bases are shared with TRBD1. The V gene end was trimmed by 5 bases and the J gene end by 11 bases; junction bases not matched to a gene: 13. The CDR3 totals 15 residues. Germline loops: CDR1 MDHEN, CDR2 SYDVKM. The CDR3 sequence: CASSPPRTGRGKLFF. DNA of the CDR3: TGTGCCAGCAGTCCCCCGAGGACAGGGCGTGGGAAACTGTTTTTT.

The gene calls are TRBV19 and TRBJ2-1; 8 bases agree with TRBD2. The V gene's germline CDR1 is LNHDA and CDR2 SQIVND (reference sequence). There are 14 residues in the CDR3. With 5 bases clipped from V and 8 bases from J, the junction kept 8 bases outside the gene matches. The CDR3, as DNA: TGTGCCAGTAGTCCTCTCGGGGGGGCGGATGAGCAGTTCTTC. This sequence encodes CASSPLGGADEQFF.

This chain connects TRBV9 to TRBJ2-2, with a tentative D call TRBD2 (5 bases). V lost 7 bases and J 6 bases, leaving 16 bases between the germline ends. This CDR3 spans 14 amino acids. Germline assignment: CDR1 SGDLS and CDR2 YYNGEE. The CDR3 here is CASGHVGVSGELFF. CDR3 nucleotides: TGTGCCAGCGGGCATGTGGGAGTGTCCGGGGAGCTGTTTTTT.

The rearrangement uses TRBV29-1 and TRBJ2-7, with a weak D call TRBD1 (7 bases). V was cut by 1 base and J by 5 bases, with 15 bases left in between. CDR1 and CDR2 from the germline V gene are SQVTM and ANQGSEA. This CDR3 is 14 amino acids long. The CDR3 sequence: CSVEGQGGSDEQYF. The CDR3 nucleotides are TGCAGCGTTGAAGGGCAGGGGGGTTCCGACGAGCAGTACTTC.

The gene calls are TRBV7-9 and TRBJ2-7, with D possibly TRBD1 on 5 matching bases. V was cut by 2 bases and J by 5 bases, with 13 bases left in between. The CDR3 sequence is 14 residues long. CDR1 is SEHNR, CDR2 FQNEAQ, per germline (reference sequence). CDR3 sequence reads: CASSLSARADEQYF. The CDR3 bases are TGTGCCAGCAGCTTATCCGCCAGGGCGGACGAGCAGTACTTC.

The J gene is TRBJ2-1, the V gene TRBV9, with D perhaps TRBD2 (6 bases). V was pared by 4 bases and J by 6 bases, with 8 bases between. The CDR3 is made up of 12 amino acids. Germline V gene data show CDR1 as SGDLS and CDR2 as YYNGEE. Here the CDR3 DNA reads TGTGCCAGCAGCCCCGGGGGCAATGAGCAGTTCTTC. Protein: CASSPGGNEQFF.

This chain joins TRBV19 and TRBJ2-5, with 8 bases that match TRBD2. The CDR3 has 14 residues. With 3 bases clipped from V and 0 bases from J, the junction kept 0 bases outside the gene matches. Germline loops: CDR1 LNHDA, CDR2 SQIVND (reference sequence). The CDR3 reads CASSISGDQETQYF. In DNA form, the CDR3 reads TGTGCCAGTAGTATTAGCGGGGACCAAGAGACCCAGTACTTC. The whole variable domain, remainder taken from reference TRBV19 and TRBJ2-5, is DGGITQSPKYLFRKEGQNVTLSCEQNLNHDAMYWYRQDPGQGLRLIYYSQIVNDFQKGDIAEGYSVSREKKESFPLTVTSAQKNPTAFYLCASSISGDQETQYFGPGTRLLVL.

The chain has TRBV4-3 and TRBJ2-5, with 11 bases fitting TRBD2. V gave up 5 bases and J gave up 4 bases; unmatched junction bases: 9. This CDR3 comprises 16 residues. Germline V CDR1 and CDR2: LGHNA, YSLEER. CDR3 DNA sequence: TGCGCCAGCAGCAAAGTAGCGGGAGGGCCGGGAGAGACCCAGTACTTC. Protein: CASSKVAGGPGETQYF.

The sample holds one count of this clone. The gene calls are TRBV5-6 and TRBJ1-1; 8 bases match TRBD1. The CDR3 length is 14 residues. Germline V gene data show CDR1 as SGHDT and CDR2 as YYEEEE. V trimming: 2 bases; J trimming: 1 base; junction bases outside the gene matches: 1. This chain's CDR3 is CASSFGQGNTEAFF. CDR3 in DNA: TGTGCCAGCAGCTTCGGACAGGGGAACACTGAAGCTTTCTTT.

Regarding this clone: The limits of the CDR3 on the DNA are not certain, so only TCRdb's listed CDR3 is given. The chain employs TRBV15 and TRBJ2-1; the table's D call TRBD1 went unverified against the DNA. Germline CDR1 is LNHNV and CDR2 is YYDKDF (reference sequence). The CDR3 adds up to 13 amino acids, both ends counted. This chain's CDR3 is CATSREVGTGALF.

V and J are TRBV7-3 and TRBJ2-1; possible D gene TRBD2, 6 bases. CDR3 length: 14 amino acids. The germline V gene encodes CDR1 SGHTA and CDR2 FQGTGA. Deletions cut 1 base from V and 7 bases from J, with 11 bases between. This chain's CDR3 is CASSLKAGRNEQFF. The CDR3 DNA follows: TGTGCCAGCAGCTTAAAGGCGGGGCGGAATGAGCAGTTCTTC.

V and J are TRBV6-4 and TRBJ1-1; unclear D gene. Trimming took off 3 bases at V and 2 bases at J, with 7 bases between the two ends. The length of the CDR3 is 13 residues. Per the germline V gene, CDR1 is MRHNA and CDR2 is SNTAGT. CDR3 nucleotides: TGTGCCAGCAGTGATACAGACAACACTGAAGCTTTCTTT. Translating gives CASSDTDNTEAFF.

The V and J genes are TRBV9 and TRBJ2-1; 12 bases are a match to TRBD2. CDR1 and CDR2 from the germline V gene are SGDLS and YYNGEE. Trimming took 4 bases from V and 7 from J; bases not matched to a gene: 6. This CDR3 comprises 15 residues. The CDR3 bases are TGTGCCAGCAGCCCATGGACTAGCGGGGAAAATGAGCAGTTCTTC. Protein sequence: CASSPWTSGENEQFF.

A remark on this clone: Within the sample, other DNA sequences also encode this same CDR3. V usage is TRBV6-5 and J usage is TRBJ1-2; 8 nucleotides line up with TRBD1. This CDR3 comprises 14 residues. V lost 0 bases and J lost 7; bases outside the gene matches: 4. CDR1 MNHEY and CDR2 SVGAGI come from the germline V gene. The CDR3 loop is CASSYSTGTGGYTF. The CDR3, as DNA: TGTGCCAGCAGTTACTCGACTGGGACAGGTGGCTACACCTTC.

The genes are TRBV27 and TRBJ2-6, with D possibly TRBD1 on 6 matching bases. Deletions cut 7 bases from V and 0 bases from J, with 13 bases between. CDR3 length: 16 residues. Germline V gene data show CDR1 as MNHEY and CDR2 as SMNVEV (reference sequence). CDR3 in DNA: TGTGCCAGCAAGGACAGCCTCCCCTCTGGGGCCAACGTCCTGACTTTC. This encodes CASKDSLPSGANVLTF.

J is TRBJ1-6 and V is TRBV6-5; 11 bases align to TRBD1. From germline, CDR1 is MNHEY and CDR2 SVGAGI. This CDR3 is 15 amino acids long. V lost 5 bases and J lost 9; bases outside the gene matches: 6. As DNA, the CDR3 is TGTGCCAGCAGTAGGGACAGGGGGATCGTTTCACCCCTCCACTTT. Translating gives CASSRDRGIVSPLHF.

This rearrangement joins TRBV11-3 to TRBJ2-7, with a tentative D call TRBD1 (5 bases). The CDR3 length is 14 residues. Germline CDR1 SGHNT, CDR2 YENEEA. V was trimmed by 0 bases and J by 1 base, leaving 7 bases between them. CDR3 region: CASSLDGASYEQYF. CDR3 nucleotide sequence: TGTGCCAGCAGCTTAGATGGGGCTTCCTACGAGCAGTACTTC.

The rearrangement joins TRBV15 to TRBJ1-5, with 7 nucleotides matching TRBD1. This CDR3 is built from 14 residues. The germline gives CDR1 LNHNV, CDR2 YYDKDF (reference sequence). With 5 bases clipped from V and 2 bases from J, the junction kept 3 bases outside the gene matches. This CDR3 is CATSSDRGNQPQHF. CDR3 nucleotides: TGTGCCACCAGCTCCGACAGGGGCAATCAGCCCCAGCATTTT. Based on the CDR3 plus reference TRBV15 and TRBJ1-5, the full variable domain is DAMVIQNPRYQVTQFGKPVTLSCSQTLNHNVMYWYQQKSSQAPKLLFHYYDKDFNNEADTPDNFQSRRPNTSFCFLDIRSPGLGDTAMYLCATSSDRGNQPQHFGDGTRLSIL.

This clone was seen a single time. This chain uses TRBV7-2 with TRBJ1-5; possible D gene TRBD1, 5 bases. Germline CDR1 and CDR2: SGHTA and FQGNSA. Between the trimmed V and J ends, which lost 1 base and 7 bases, there was a span of 11 bases. The CDR3 extends over 14 amino acids. CDR3 sequence reads: CASSLGWGGQPQHF. The CDR3 coding sequence is TGTGCCAGCAGCTTAGGGTGGGGGGGGCAGCCCCAGCATTTT.